This entry concerns a single T cell receptor beta chain. Its antigen remains unidentified. No qualities accompany the bases; no much larger clone lies one base away. This CDR3 is also generated by other DNA sequences in the sample. The meaning of the sample's time point label: baseline before first vaccination. Samples from vaccinated people were obtained from the UK trials COV001 and COV002, which included a single-blind randomized controlled phase 2/3 trial of AZD1222 (ChAdOx1 nCoV-19) in healthy adults. For TCRbeta chain sequencing, PBMC samples from trial participants were taken at day 0 and at day 28 after the second dose. The germline V gene supplies CDR1 SGHAT and CDR2 FQNNGV. The CDR3 holds 12 amino acids from the cysteine to the phenylalanine. The sequence is cut down to CDR3 DNA, 36 bases in frame from base 1. The junction carries 8 bases between V and J, which are trimmed by 1 base and 8 bases respectively.

The entry originates in a study of T cell responses to AZD1222 COVID-19 vaccine (dated by TCRdb to the early 2020s). Background on the whole study: Because spike-specific TCR depth and breadth did not differ between the two schedules, AZD1222 recipients who got a second dose at roughly 4 weeks were pooled with those who got a second dose at roughly 12 weeks. TCR sequencing covered approximately 230 trial participants: 207 given two doses of AZD1222 and 26 given two doses of MenACWY control vaccine. Trial participants were enrolled into age subgroups of 18-55, 56-69 and 70-plus years, which contained roughly 150, 30 and 60 TCR-sequenced participants, respectively.

The CDR3 regions of human TCRbeta chains were analyzed by immunosequencing. The authors' pipeline ran thus. TCRs in the repertoires were matched against a reference library of SARS-CoV-2-specific TCRs that had been generated with the MIRA antigen-specificity platform. Breadth was defined as the fraction of unique TCRs that were SARS-CoV-2-associated, and depth was defined as the fraction of total T cells that were SARS-CoV-2-associated. Using the MIRA data, every spike-specific TCR was mapped to the spike region that the TCR reacted to and assigned to either a CD4 or a CD8 class. Log10-transformed breadth and depth values were compared by one-way ANOVA with Sidak's multiple comparisons tests. TCRdb re-hosts the immuneACCESS table, in-frame sequences only. Its copies lack some clones; in the studies checked, an unresolved V gene accounts for under half of them, and the cause for the rest is not known. The D gene and trimming were derived from the DNA, and the V and J assignments and clone size from that table. The sample data list 180,000 or so clones, and roughly 89% of these were observed just once. 1.6% of the sample lies in the top ten.

The research as a whole found: Spike-specific TCR breadth and depth rose significantly after two AZD1222 doses compared with day 0 and with MenACWY recipients. Most participants were white British and females outnumbered males, and the authors suggested that clonal diversity may have been underestimated. The 56-69-year group was small, and its depth increase did not reach significance, likely because of low power. Because no day 14 peak-response samples were available, repertoires were characterized only after the peak T cell response. Conclusions about previously exposed vaccinees were limited because only six AZD1222 recipients were SARS-CoV-2 seropositive at baseline. Vaccine-associated CD4 TCRs spanned the whole spike protein, with dominant responses in regions 160-218 and 743-854. Epitopes outside the regions mutated in the B.1.351 and B.1.1.7 variants were reportedly recognized by nearly half of the unique spike-specific TCRs.

The sample was peripheral blood, taken on day 0 of AZD1222 vaccination. Recombination connected TRBV11-2 to TRBJ1-2, with TRBD1 perhaps the D gene, on 5 matching bases. The clonotype was recovered from an adult in good health. The nucleotide sequence reads TGTGCCAGCAGCTTAGTGGGGGGAGGCTACACCTTC. The encoded protein is CASSLVGGGYTF.